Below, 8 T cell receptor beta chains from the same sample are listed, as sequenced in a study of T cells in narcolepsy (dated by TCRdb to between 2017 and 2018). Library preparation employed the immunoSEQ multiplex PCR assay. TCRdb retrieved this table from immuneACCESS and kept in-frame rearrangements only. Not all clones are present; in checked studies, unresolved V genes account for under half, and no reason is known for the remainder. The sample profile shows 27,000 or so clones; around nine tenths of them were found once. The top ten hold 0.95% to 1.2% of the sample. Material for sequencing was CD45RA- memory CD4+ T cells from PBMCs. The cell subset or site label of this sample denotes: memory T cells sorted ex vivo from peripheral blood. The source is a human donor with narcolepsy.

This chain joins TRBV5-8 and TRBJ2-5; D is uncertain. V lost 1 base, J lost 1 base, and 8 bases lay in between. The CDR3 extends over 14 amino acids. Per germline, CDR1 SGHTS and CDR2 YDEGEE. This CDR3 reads CASSLMGFQETQYF. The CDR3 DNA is TGTGCCAGCAGCTTGATGGGATTCCAAGAGACCCAGTACTTC.

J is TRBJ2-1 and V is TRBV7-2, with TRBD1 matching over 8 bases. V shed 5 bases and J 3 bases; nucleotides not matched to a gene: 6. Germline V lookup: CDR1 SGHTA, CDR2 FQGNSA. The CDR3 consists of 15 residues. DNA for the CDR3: TGTGCCAGCAGCCCAGGGGGCTTCGGCTACAATGAGCAGTTCTTC. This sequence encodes CASSPGGFGYNEQFF.

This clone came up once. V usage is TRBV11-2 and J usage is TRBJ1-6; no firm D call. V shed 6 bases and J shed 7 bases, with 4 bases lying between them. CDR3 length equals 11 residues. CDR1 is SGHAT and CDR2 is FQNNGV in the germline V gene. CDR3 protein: CASRGNSPLHF. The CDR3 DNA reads TGTGCCAGCAGAGGAAATTCACCCCTCCACTTT.

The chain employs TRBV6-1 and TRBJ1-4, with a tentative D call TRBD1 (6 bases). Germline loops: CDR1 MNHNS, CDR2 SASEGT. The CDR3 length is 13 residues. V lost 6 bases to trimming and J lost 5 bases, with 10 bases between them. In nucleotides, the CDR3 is TGTGCCAGCAGCCCGACAGGAAATGAAAAACTGTTTTTT. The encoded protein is CASSPTGNEKLFF.

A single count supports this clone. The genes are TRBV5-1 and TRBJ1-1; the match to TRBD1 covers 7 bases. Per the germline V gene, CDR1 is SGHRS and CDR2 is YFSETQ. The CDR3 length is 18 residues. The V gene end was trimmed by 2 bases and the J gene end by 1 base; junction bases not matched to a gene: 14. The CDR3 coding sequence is TGCGCCAGCAGCTTTGACAGGGATGCCCCCAACTCGAACACTGAAGCTTTCTTT. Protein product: CASSFDRDAPNSNTEAFF.

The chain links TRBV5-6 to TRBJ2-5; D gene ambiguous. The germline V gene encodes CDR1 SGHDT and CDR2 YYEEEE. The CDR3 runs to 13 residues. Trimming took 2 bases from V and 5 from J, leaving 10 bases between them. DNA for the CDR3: TGTGCCAGCAGCTTTGACCGTGAGGAGACCCAGTACTTC. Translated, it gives CASSFDREETQYF.

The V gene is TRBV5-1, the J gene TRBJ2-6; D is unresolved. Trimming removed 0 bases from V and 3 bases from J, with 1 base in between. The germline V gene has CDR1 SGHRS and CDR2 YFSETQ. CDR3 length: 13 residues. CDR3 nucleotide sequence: TGCGCCAGCAGCTTGGATGGGGCCAACGTCCTGACTTTC. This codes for CASSLDGANVLTF.

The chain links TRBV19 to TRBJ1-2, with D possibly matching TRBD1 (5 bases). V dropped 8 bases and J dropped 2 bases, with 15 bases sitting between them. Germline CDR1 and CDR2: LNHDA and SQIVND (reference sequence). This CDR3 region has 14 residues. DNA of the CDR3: TGTGCCAGTGGGGACCTCTTGGCAAACTATGGCTACACCTTC. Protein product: CASGDLLANYGYTF. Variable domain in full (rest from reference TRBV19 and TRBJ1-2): DGGITQSPKYLFRKEGQNVTLSCEQNLNHDAMYWYRQDPGQGLRLIYYSQIVNDFQKGDIAEGYSVSREKKESFPLTVTSAQKNPTAFYLCASGDLLANYGYTFGSGTRLTVV.